One and the same sample provided the 32 T cell receptor beta chains below, sequenced in a study of T cells in Graves' hyperthyroidism and ophthalmopathy. Amplified TCR beta CDR3 regions came from RNA transcripts. The TCR CDR3 was amplified in a first-round RT-PCR using the HTBI primer set. TCRdb re-called the multiplex PCR reads through MiXCR, storing one row per CDR3 protein. This sample has approximately 400,000 distinct CDR3 sequences, with around a sixth found just once. The sample was blood. These receptors were collected from a woman aged 18-30 years with Graves' hyperthyroidism.

This clonotype was detected a few times. The chain employs TRBV5-6 and TRBJ2-1; D remains unclear. This CDR3 comprises 15 residues. Germline V gene data show CDR1 as SGHDT and CDR2 as YYEEEE. V lost 1 base, J lost 8 bases, and 16 bases lay in between. This chain's CDR3 is CASSLKTTTHDEQFF. The CDR3, as DNA: TGTGCCAGCAGCTTGAAAACCACCACACACGATGAGCAGTTCTTC.

The V call is TRBV29-1, the J call TRBJ1-6; D not certain. The CDR3 is 13 residues long. Germline CDR1 and CDR2: SQVTM and ANQGSEA. Trimming removed 5 bases from V and 7 bases from J, with 12 bases in between. The CDR3 coding sequence is TGCAGCGTTCGAGGACGAGACAATTCACCCCTCCACTTT. It specifies CSVRGRDNSPLHF.

With regard to this clonotype: One junction end does not reproduce the germline sequence, and a read error may be involved. The chain employs TRBV15 and TRBJ2-4, with 8 positions matching TRBD1. Per the germline V gene, CDR1 is LNHNV and CDR2 is YYDKDF (reference sequence). This CDR3 has 15 amino acids. DNA of the CDR3: TGTGCCACCAGCAGAGATGGGACAGGACTAAACATTCGGTACTTC. Translation: CATSRDGTGLNIRYF.

This clonotype was recorded many times. The J gene is TRBJ2-3, the V gene TRBV5-1; D possibly matches TRBD1 or TRBD2 (5 bases each). Trimming removed 0 bases from V and 4 bases from J, with 12 bases in between. The germline gives CDR1 SGHRS, CDR2 YFSETQ. This CDR3 has 15 residues. CDR3 amino acids: CASSLDWGNSDTQYF. In DNA form, the CDR3 reads TGCGCCAGCAGCTTGGACTGGGGGAATTCAGATACGCAGTATTTT.

V gene TRBV15 combines with J gene TRBJ2-4; perhaps TRBD2 as D (5 bases). The ends were cut back, 1 base at V and 5 bases at J, with 9 bases in the middle. CDR1 LNHNV and CDR2 YYDKDF come from the germline V gene (reference sequence). This CDR3 has 14 amino acids. The CDR3 coding sequence is TGTGCCACCAGCAGAGTAGAGGGCCAAAACATTCAGTACTTC. The encoded protein is CATSRVEGQNIQYF.

This clonotype was observed many times. The chain has TRBV16 and TRBJ1-4; D might be TRBD1 (5 bases). The CDR3 extends over 17 amino acids. The germline V gene encodes CDR1 KGHSY and CDR2 FQNENV. Trimming stripped 4 bases from V and 0 bases from J, with 15 bases between. The CDR3 is CASSPRATDATNEKLFF. The CDR3 DNA follows: TGTGCCAGCAGCCCTCGGGCGACAGACGCAACTAATGAAAAACTGTTTTTT.

The chain couples TRBV5-8 to TRBJ1-6; D is ambiguous. The CDR3 covers 15 residues. Germline V gene lookup returns CDR1 SGHTS and CDR2 YDEGEE. V was cut by 5 bases and J by 3 bases, with 12 bases left in between. The CDR3, as DNA: TGTGCCAGCAGTCGAGGGCCTTACTATAATTCACCCCTCCACTTT. Translation: CASSRGPYYNSPLHF.

This clonotype has at least ten counts. The V and J genes are TRBV20-1 and TRBJ2-3; D is uncertain. The CDR3 is made up of 13 amino acids. Germline assignment: CDR1 DFQATT and CDR2 SNEGSKA (reference sequence). V lost 5 bases and J lost 10, with 19 bases in between. CDR3 loop: CSALPTPQVAQYF. Written as DNA, the CDR3 is TGCAGTGCTTTGCCCACCCCCCAAGTTGCGCAGTATTTT.

At least ten counts were recorded for this clonotype. The CDR3 loop is CASSLGGEPPYYGYTF. Here the CDR3 DNA reads TGTGCCAGCAGTTTAGGAGGGGAACCTCCTTACTATGGCTACACCTTC. The chain links TRBV27 to TRBJ1-2, with TRBD1 as a possible D gene (5 bases). The CDR3 totals 16 residues. Looked up from germline, CDR1 is MNHEY and CDR2 is SMNVEV (reference sequence). Trimming took 2 bases from V and 3 from J, leaving 16 bases between them.

This clonotype has ten or more counts. V and J are TRBV7-9 and TRBJ2-3; 11 bases map to TRBD1. Trimming cost V 5 bases and J 4 bases; bases outside gene matches: 14. Germline CDR1 SEHNR, CDR2 FQNEAQ (reference sequence). CDR3 length: 18 residues. The CDR3 loop reads CASSGQGAYEQISDTQYF. Written as DNA, the CDR3 is TGTGCCAGCAGCGGACAGGGGGCGTATGAGCAAATTTCAGATACGCAGTATTTT.

This clonotype was seen more than once but under ten times. This chain joins TRBV11-2 and TRBJ2-7, with TRBD1 matching 7 bases. V shed 4 bases, J shed 3 bases, and the junction held 9 bases outside the gene matches. CDR3 length equals 15 residues. Germline V gene data show CDR1 as SGHAT and CDR2 as FQNNGV. The CDR3 sequence: CASSSRQGKLYEQYF. The CDR3 region has the DNA TGTGCCAGCAGCTCGCGACAGGGTAAACTCTACGAGCAGTACTTC.

The chain couples TRBV6-2 or TRBV6-3 to TRBJ2-5; D is unclear. The CDR3 runs 14 residues. Germline CDR1 and CDR2: MNHEY and SVGEGT. V gave up 2 bases and J gave up 1 base, with 8 bases separating them. Written as DNA, the CDR3 is TGTGCCAGCAGTTACCAGGTTCCCCAAGAGACCCAGTACTTC. It is translated as CASSYQVPQETQYF.

Points on this clonotype: This could be a read error, since a much larger clone is one nucleotide away. As DNA, the CDR3 is TGTGCCAGCTCTTCCCTAGGGGCGTTTTCTGGAAACACCATGTATTTT. This codes for CASSSLGAFSGNTMYF. V is TRBV18 and J is TRBJ1-3; D is possibly TRBD1 (5 bases). The length of the CDR3 is 16 residues. Germline V gives CDR1 KGHSH, CDR2 LQKENI.

The chain carries TRBV20-1 and TRBJ2-7, with 8 bases that match TRBD2. The CDR3 consists of 16 residues. V lost 0 bases and J lost 1; bases outside the gene matches: 8. Germline CDR1 DFQATT, CDR2 SNEGSKA (reference sequence). In DNA, the CDR3 is TGCAGTGCTAGAGATCGAGAGCGGGAGCTATCCTACGAGCAGTACTTC. Amino acid sequence: CSARDRERELSYEQYF.

Many counts were recorded for this clonotype. V and J are TRBV7-8 and TRBJ1-5; TRBD1 is a possible D gene (5 bases). The germline V gene has CDR1 SGHVS and CDR2 FQNEAQ. The V end was cut by 6 bases, the J end by 2 bases, with 14 bases between. There are 15 residues in the CDR3. This chain's CDR3 is CASSFTGLGNQPQHF. The CDR3 DNA reads TGTGCCAGCAGTTTTACAGGTTTAGGCAATCAGCCCCAGCATTTT. Supplemented by reference TRBV7-8 and TRBJ1-5, the full variable domain reads GAGVSQSPRYKVAKRGQDVALRCDPISGHVSLFWYQQALGQGPEFLTYFQNEAQLDKSGLPSDRFFAERPEGSVSTLKIQRTQQEDSAVYLCASSFTGLGNQPQHFGDGTRLSIL.

The chain has TRBV20-1 and TRBJ2-3; 7 nucleotides agree with TRBD2. Germline V gives CDR1 DFQATT, CDR2 SNEGSKA (reference sequence). This CDR3 contains 15 residues. The V and J ends lost 3 bases and 0 bases, in that order; junction bases with no gene match: 6. The CDR3 reads CSASLSGTSTDTQYF. The CDR3 nucleotides are TGCAGTGCTAGCCTGAGCGGGACTAGCACAGATACGCAGTATTTT.

In this sample, this clonotype turned up many times. The chain links TRBV11-3 to TRBJ2-1; 7 bases align to TRBD2. V lost 2 bases to trimming and J lost 7 bases; unmatched junction nucleotides: 11. Germline V gene lookup returns CDR1 SGHNT and CDR2 YENEEA. The CDR3 is 16 amino acids. This CDR3 reads CASSLRMAGEVNEQFF. DNA for the CDR3: TGTGCCAGCAGCTTAAGGATGGCGGGAGAAGTAAATGAGCAGTTCTTC. The variable domain in full, completed from reference TRBV11-3 and TRBJ2-1, reads EAGVVQSPRYKIIEKKQPVAFWCNPISGHNTLYWYLQNLGQGPELLIRYENEEAVDDSQLPKDRFSAERLKGVDSTLKIQPAELGDSAVYLCASSLRMAGEVNEQFFGPGTRLTVL.

This clonotype was detected only a few times. The chain joins TRBV19 to TRBJ2-3; 8 nucleotides line up with TRBD1. Germline-derived CDR1 and CDR2 are LNHDA and SQIVND (reference sequence). V lost 5 bases, J lost 4 bases, and 11 bases stayed unmatched. CDR3 size: 16 residues. The CDR3 DNA sequence: TGTGCCAGTAGTCAGCACCAGGGGGCATTTTCAGATACGCAGTATTTT. It specifies CASSQHQGAFSDTQYF.

This sequence joins TRBV4-3 and TRBJ2-3; TRBD2 matches 12 bases. The germline gives CDR1 LGHNA, CDR2 YSLEER. The CDR3 has 16 amino acids. The ends lost 3 bases at V and 1 base at J; junction bases unmatched: 2. The chain's CDR3 is CASSQRLAGGTDTQYF. The CDR3 DNA is TGCGCCAGCAGCCAGAGACTAGCGGGGGGCACAGATACGCAGTATTTT.

This clonotype was detected a few times. V gene TRBV12-3 or TRBV12-4 combines with J gene TRBJ1-4, with D perhaps matching TRBD1 (6 bases). The ends were cut back, 6 bases at V and 2 bases at J, with 13 bases in the middle. This CDR3 has 15 residues. The CDR3 region is CASSPAGGTNEKLFF. The CDR3 DNA reads as TGTGCCAGCAGCCCTGCGGGGGGCACTAATGAAAAACTGTTTTTT.

Ten or more counts support this clonotype. The chain recombines TRBV19 with TRBJ2-7; 10 bases fit TRBD2. J lost 2 bases, V lost 3 bases, and 4 bases had no gene match. CDR3 length equals 15 residues. The germline CDR1 and CDR2 sequences are LNHDA and SQIVND (reference sequence). CDR3 region: CASSIRTSGPYEQYF. The CDR3 nucleotides are TGTGCCAGTAGTATTCGGACTAGCGGCCCCTACGAGCAGTACTTC. Full variable domain (missing parts from reference TRBV19 and TRBJ2-7): DGGITQSPKYLFRKEGQNVTLSCEQNLNHDAMYWYRQDPGQGLRLIYYSQIVNDFQKGDIAEGYSVSREKKESFPLTVTSAQKNPTAFYLCASSIRTSGPYEQYFGPGTRLTVT.

The rearrangement joins TRBV29-1 to TRBJ1-3; no clear D gene. CDR3 size: 11 residues. V was trimmed by 3 bases and J by 2 bases, leaving 2 bases between them. The germline gives CDR1 SQVTM, CDR2 ANQGSEA. CDR3 residues: CSVDAGNTIYF. The CDR3 DNA is TGCAGCGTTGACGCTGGAAACACCATATATTTT.

In its sample, this clonotype was seen a few times. The rearrangement uses TRBV12-3 or TRBV12-4 and TRBJ1-3, with D possibly matching TRBD1 (6 bases). The CDR3 runs to 12 residues. V shed 11 bases and J shed 2 bases, with 10 bases lying between them. The CDR3 DNA is TGTGCCCTCAGGGGTGCTGGAAACACCATATATTTT. Residues: CALRGAGNTIYF.

This clonotype appeared many times. The CDR3, as DNA: TGTGCCAGCAGTCCGGGACAGCCTGAAGCTTTCTTT. Its translation is CASSPGQPEAFF. The genes are TRBV11-2 and TRBJ1-1, with 7 bases that match TRBD1. The CDR3 is 12 residues long. Germline V gene lookup returns CDR1 SGHAT and CDR2 FQNNGV. Unmatched junction bases numbered 4, after V lost 6 bases and J lost 6 bases.

The chain uses TRBV3-1 and TRBJ2-3, with 9 bases lining up with TRBD2. With V trimmed by 2 bases and J by 9 bases, 3 bases remained unmatched. Germline V gene data show CDR1 as LGHDT and CDR2 as YNNKEL (reference sequence). The CDR3 spans 13 residues. The CDR3 is CASSQKAGGTQYF. DNA for the CDR3: TGTGCCAGCAGCCAAAAAGCGGGAGGCACGCAGTATTTT.

V is TRBV3-1 and J is TRBJ2-5; unclear D gene. The CDR3 sequence is 14 residues long. The germline CDR1 and CDR2 sequences are LGHDT and YNNKEL (reference sequence). Trimming left V 0 bases short and J 4 bases short, with 9 bases between. The CDR3 sequence is CASSQDRAGETQYF. The CDR3 bases are TGTGCCAGCAGCCAAGATAGGGCTGGAGAGACCCAGTACTTC.

The rearrangement joins TRBV27 to TRBJ2-7, with 7 positions matching TRBD2. V dropped 4 bases and J dropped 0; count of bases not matched to a gene: 12. The CDR3 consists of 17 residues. Germline values: CDR1 MNHEY, CDR2 SMNVEV (reference sequence). The CDR3 loop is CASSSTSSEKSSYEQYF. CDR3 DNA sequence: TGTGCCAGCAGTTCGACTAGCAGTGAAAAAAGCTCCTACGAGCAGTACTTC.

The J gene is TRBJ2-1, the V gene TRBV4-3, with 10 bases aligning to TRBD2. The J call is uncertain, as TRBJ2-7 better fits the DNA end. The CDR3 covers 16 residues. CDR1 and CDR2 from the germline V gene are LGHNA and YSLEER. The CDR3, as DNA: TGCGCCAGCAGCGGCCGACTAGCGGGCAGGAACAATGAGCAGTACTTC. It yields the protein CASSGRLAGRNNEQYF.

Only a few counts were recorded for this clonotype. A much larger clone differs by one base, so this may be a read error. For the CDR3, the DNA is TGTGCCGGCAGCCGAGCATACAATGAGCAGTTCTTC. Amino acids: CAGSRAYNEQFF. The gene calls are TRBV3-1 and TRBJ2-1; the D is unclear. The CDR3 has 12 residues. The germline gives CDR1 LGHDT, CDR2 YNNKEL (reference sequence).

This clonotype appeared a few times. The chain recombines TRBV15 with TRBJ1-4; no firm D call. With 1 base removed from V and 6 bases from J, the gap between germline ends came to 6 bases. From germline, CDR1 is LNHNV and CDR2 YYDKDF (reference sequence). The CDR3 is 13 amino acids. The CDR3 sequence: CATSRGHHEKLFF. CDR3 DNA sequence: TGTGCCACCAGCAGAGGTCACCATGAAAAACTGTTTTTT.

This clonotype was recorded at least ten times. V usage is TRBV27 and J usage is TRBJ2-7; a possible D gene is TRBD2 (7 bases). This CDR3 has 13 amino acids. The germline CDR1 and CDR2 sequences are MNHEY and SMNVEV (reference sequence). V was shortened by 5 bases and J by 5 bases, with 13 bases between the two germline ends. The CDR3 sequence is CASSQQGGDEQYF. The CDR3 DNA reads TGTGCCAGCAGTCAACAGGGAGGGGACGAGCAGTACTTC.

The chain recombines TRBV9 with TRBJ1-2; D remains unclear. Germline V gene lookup returns CDR1 SGDLS and CDR2 YYNGEE. V was trimmed by 0 bases and J by 2 bases, leaving 5 bases between them. CDR3 length: 13 residues. DNA of the CDR3: TGTGCCAGCAGCGTAGGAGGGAACTATGGCTACACCTTC. As protein: CASSVGGNYGYTF.